This TCR beta chain was recovered during a study of T cell responses to AZD1222 COVID-19 vaccine (dated by TCRdb to about 2021). About the study as a whole: TCR sequencing was performed for roughly 240 trial participants, of whom some 200 were given two doses of AZD1222 and around 25 were given two doses of MenACWY control vaccine. Trial participants were enrolled into age subgroups of 18-55, 56-69 and 70-plus years, which contained approximately 150, 30 and 60 TCR-sequenced participants, respectively.

Study-wide conclusions, independent of this receptor: The 56-69-year group was small, and its depth increase did not reach significance, likely because of low power. Epitopes outside the regions mutated in the B.1.351 and B.1.1.7 variants were reportedly recognized by nearly half of the unique spike-specific TCRs. Spike-specific TCR breadth and depth rose significantly after two AZD1222 doses compared with day 0 and with MenACWY recipients. Because no day 14 peak-response samples were available, the repertoires could be characterized only after the peak T cell response. The whole spike protein was spanned by vaccine-associated CD4 TCRs, and dominant responses were seen in regions 160-218 and 743-854. Conclusions about previously exposed vaccinees were limited because only six AZD1222 recipients were SARS-CoV-2 seropositive at baseline. Most participants were white British and females outnumbered males, and the authors suggested that clonal diversity may have been underestimated.

CDR1 is given as LGHNA and CDR2 as YSLEER, both from the germline V gene. From V the trimming removes 0 bases and from J it removes 2 bases, while the gene matches leave 0 bases of the junction unaccounted for. Counted from cysteine to phenylalanine, this CDR3 has 15 amino acids. The entry retains the CDR3 DNA only, 45 bases that are in frame from base 1. Points on this clone: Its specific antigen is unknown. No quality values exist for individual bases; no much larger clone is one base distant.

The time point label, as the study defines it: about 28 days (+/-7) after the second vaccine dose. AZD1222 recipients given second doses at about 4 weeks or at about 12 weeks were pooled, since spike-specific TCR depth and breadth were not found to differ between the two schedules. The vaccinee samples were drawn from two UK trials, COV001 and COV002, one of which was a single-blind randomized controlled phase 2/3 trial testing AZD1222 (ChAdOx1 nCoV-19) in healthy adults. For TCRbeta chain sequencing, PBMC samples were collected from trial participants at day 0 and at day 28 after the second dose. The CDR3 regions of human TCRbeta chains were subjected to immunosequencing. Under the source paper's analysis protocol: TCRs in the repertoires were compared against a reference library of SARS-CoV-2-specific TCRs that had been generated with the MIRA antigen-specificity platform. Breadth meant the fraction of unique TCRs that were SARS-CoV-2-associated, whereas depth meant the fraction of total T cells that were SARS-CoV-2-associated. Using the MIRA data, every spike-specific TCR was mapped to the spike region that the TCR reacted to and assigned to either a CD4 or a CD8 class. Log10-transformed breadth and depth values were compared by one-way ANOVA with Sidak's multiple comparisons tests. This is the immuneACCESS table as TCRdb keeps it, with only in-frame sequences that have V and J called. A part of the clones is gone; compared with another copy, unresolved V genes explain less than half, and the rest is unexplained. The V and J calls and clone size come from that table; D and trimming were worked out from the DNA. The sample table holds about 180,000 clones, of which 88% were seen once. About 25% of the sample is in the top ten clones.

The source is an adult who received the AZD1222 COVID-19 vaccine. The V and J genes are TRBV4-3 and TRBJ2-7, with 11 middle bases fitting TRBD2. Sequenced here: peripheral blood, sampled 28 days after the second AZD1222 dose. The DNA sequence follows: TGCGCCAGCAGCCAAGAACTAGCGGGAGCCTACGAGCAGTACTTC. This sequence encodes CASSQELAGAYEQYF.